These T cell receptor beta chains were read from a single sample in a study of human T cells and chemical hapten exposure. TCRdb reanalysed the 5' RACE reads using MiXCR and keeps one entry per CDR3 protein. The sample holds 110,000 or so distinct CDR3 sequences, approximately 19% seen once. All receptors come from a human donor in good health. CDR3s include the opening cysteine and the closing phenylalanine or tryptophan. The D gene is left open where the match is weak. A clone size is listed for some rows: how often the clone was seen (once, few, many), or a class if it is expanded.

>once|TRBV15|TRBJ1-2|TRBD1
TGTGCCACCAGCAGAGATCTGGGACAGGGGGAGATTTATGGCTACACCTTC
CATSRDLGQGEIYGYTF
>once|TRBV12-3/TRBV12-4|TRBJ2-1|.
TGTGCCAGCAGTTTCCCGGAAACATTGGGCAGCTCCTACAATGAGCAGTTCTTC
CASSFPETLGSSYNEQFF
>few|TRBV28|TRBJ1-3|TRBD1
TGTGCCAGCAGTTTCCCTAGGACAGGGGGCGCGGTTGGAAACACCATATATTTT
CASSFPRTGGAVGNTIYF
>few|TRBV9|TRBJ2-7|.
TGTGCCAGCAGCCCCCGGGCGGGCGAGCAGTACTTC
CASSPRAGEQYF
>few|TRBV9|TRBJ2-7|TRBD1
TGTGCCAGCAGCGCCCAGGGGGCGGGTTACGAGCAGTACTTC
CASSAQGAGYEQYF
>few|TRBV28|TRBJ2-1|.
TGTGCCAGCAGGGAGCGCGGGCTTTCCCCCTACAATGAGCAGTTCTTC
CASRERGLSPYNEQFF
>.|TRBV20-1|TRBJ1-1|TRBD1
TGCAGTGTCTTCGGACAGGTGAACACTGAAGCTTTCTTT
CSVFGQVNTEAFF
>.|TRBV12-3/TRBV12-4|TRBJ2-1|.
TGTGCCAGCAGTCCTCATAGACGGTGGCATGAGCAGTTCTTC
CASSPHRRWHEQFF
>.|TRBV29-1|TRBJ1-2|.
TGCAGCGCTGCCATTGGGAGCTCCTATGGCTACACCTTC
CSAAIGSSYGYTF
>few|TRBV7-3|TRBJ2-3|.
TGTGCCAGCAGCCCAGGAGGCATGGCCAATACGCAGTATTTT
CASSPGGMANTQYF
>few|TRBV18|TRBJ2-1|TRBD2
TGTGCCAGCTCACCGCGCCCTAGCGGGCTCCGCTCCTACAATGAGCAGTTCTTC
CASSPRPSGLRSYNEQFF
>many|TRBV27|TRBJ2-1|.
TGTGCCGCCGGTAGTCACCTCTCCTACAATGAGCAGTTCTTC
CAAGSHLSYNEQFF
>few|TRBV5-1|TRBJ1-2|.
TGCGCCAGCAGCTTGGAGCAGGCCCTCTATGGCTACACCTTC
CASSLEQALYGYTF
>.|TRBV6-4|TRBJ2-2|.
TGTGCCAGCAGTGACTCGCGGGCGGCCGGGGAGCTGTTTTTT
CASSDSRAAGELFF
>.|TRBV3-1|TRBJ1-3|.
TGTGCCTCGACGTACTCTGGAAACACCATATATTTT
CASTYSGNTIYF
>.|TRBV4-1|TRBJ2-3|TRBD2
TGCGCCAGCAGCCACGTAGCGGGAGTAGGCACAGATACGCAGTATTTT
CASSHVAGVGTDTQYF
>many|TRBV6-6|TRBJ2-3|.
TGTGCCAGCCGGGACAGCACAGATACGCAGTATTTT
CASRDSTDTQYF
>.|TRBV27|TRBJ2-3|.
TGTGCCAGCAGTTCAACAGGGCAGGTAGCGGAAGATACGCAGTATTTT
CASSSTGQVAEDTQYF
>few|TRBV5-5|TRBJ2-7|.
TGTGCCAGCAGCCCAACTTCCTACGAGCAGTACTTC
CASSPTSYEQYF
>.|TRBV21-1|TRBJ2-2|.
TGTGCCAGCAGCCCCATCACCGGGGAGCTGTTTTTT
CASSPITGELFF
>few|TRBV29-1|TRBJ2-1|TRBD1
TGCAGCGTCGGACAGGGAACCTACAATGAGCAGTTCTTC
CSVGQGTYNEQFF
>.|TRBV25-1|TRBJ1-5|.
TGTGCCAGCAGTGGTCAAATAAATCAGCCCCAGCATTTT
CASSGQINQPQHF
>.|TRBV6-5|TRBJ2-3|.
TGTGCCAGCAGCATCAGGGTGAGGAGCACAGATACGCAGTATTTT
CASSIRVRSTDTQYF
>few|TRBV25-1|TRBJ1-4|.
TGTGCCAGCAGTGGGGTCCCAATCGACGATGAAAAACTGTTTTTT
CASSGVPIDDEKLFF
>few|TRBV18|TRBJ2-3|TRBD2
TGTGCCAGCTCATTTCTAGCTGCGGGAGGGGCAGATACGCAGTATTTT
CASSFLAAGGADTQYF
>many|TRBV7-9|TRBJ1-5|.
TGTGCCAGCAGCTTAGCGGCAGGTCCCAATCAGCCCCAGCATTTT
CASSLAAGPNQPQHF
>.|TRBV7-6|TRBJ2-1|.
TGTGCCAGCAGCCTGGGGTGGGGAGGAGGGTTGAATGAGCAGTTCTTC
CASSLGWGGGLNEQFF
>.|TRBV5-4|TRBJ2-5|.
TGTGCCAGCAGCGAGGGAAGATCGGATGGTGGAGAGACCCAGTACTTC
CASSEGRSDGGETQYF
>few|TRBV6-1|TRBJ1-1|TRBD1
TGTGCCAGCAGTTGGACAGGGCGGAACACTGAAGCTTTCTTT
CASSWTGRNTEAFF
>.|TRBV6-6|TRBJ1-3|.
TGTGCCAGCAGTTTCCCTGGGGGTTCGGGAAACACCATATATTTT
CASSFPGGSGNTIYF
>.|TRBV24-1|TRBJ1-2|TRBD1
TGTGCCACCAGTGTCCGGACAGGGGGAAACTATGGCTACACCTTC
CATSVRTGGNYGYTF
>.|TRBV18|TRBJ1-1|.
TGTGCCGGCTCACCCTCCCGGGGGGTAAACACTGAAGCTTTCTTT
CAGSPSRGVNTEAFF
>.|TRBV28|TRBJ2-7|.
TGTGCCAGCAGGCGGTCAGGGGCAGGTTACGAGCAGTACTTC
CASRRSGAGYEQYF
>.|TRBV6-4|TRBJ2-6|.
TGTGCCAGCAGTTTGGTCTCTGGGGCCAACGTCCTGACTTTC
CASSLVSGANVLTF
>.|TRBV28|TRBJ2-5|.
TGTGCCAGCAGTTTTCTCTGGGGCCAAGAGACCCAGTACTTC
CASSFLWGQETQYF
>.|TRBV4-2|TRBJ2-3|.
TGTGCCAGCAGCCTAATGAGGGGGGATACGCAGTATTTT
CASSLMRGDTQYF
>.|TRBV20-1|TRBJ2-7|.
TGCAGTGCTAGAGTCAACGAGAGGCCCTACGAGCAGTACTTC
CSARVNERPYEQYF